One sample yielded the 22 T cell receptor beta chains listed below, sequenced in a study of blood T cell repertoires in COVID-19. Repertoires were generated with immunoSEQ multiplex PCR, while TCRdb's copy carries only in-frame clones and drops some. The sample has roughly 200,000 clones, roughly 88% seen once; the top ten hold roughly 6.2%. The sample was peripheral blood. These receptors all come from a woman aged 40 to 50 who had recovered from COVID-19.

The genes are TRBV10-3 and TRBJ2-1, with TRBD2 as a possible D gene (6 bases). This CDR3 has 13 amino acids. The V gene lost 6 bases and the J gene lost 3 bases, with 9 bases spanning the gap. Germline assignment: CDR1 ENHRY and CDR2 SYGVKD. This CDR3 is CAIRGGLYNEQFF. The CDR3 nucleotides read TGTGCCATCAGGGGGGGACTCTACAATGAGCAGTTCTTC.

This rearrangement joins TRBV29-1 to TRBJ2-2; 9 nucleotides line up with TRBD2. V was pared by 7 bases and J by 0 bases, with 9 bases of the junction left unmatched. The CDR3 is 16 amino acids. In germline, CDR1 is SQVTM, CDR2 ANQGSEA. The CDR3: CSAGLAHVTNTGELFF. The CDR3 DNA sequence: TGCAGCGCTGGACTAGCGCACGTTACGAACACCGGGGAGCTGTTTTTT.

The rearrangement joins TRBV9 to TRBJ2-7; TRBD2 matches 7 bases. The germline V gene encodes CDR1 SGDLS and CDR2 YYNGEE. J gave up 7 bases and V 7 bases, and 11 bases lay outside the gene matches. CDR3 length equals 13 residues. The CDR3, as DNA: TGTGCCAGCGGACGGCGGGAGTTAAGTGAGCAGTACTTC. Protein product: CASGRRELSEQYF.

The chain carries TRBV16 and TRBJ1-3; TRBD1 might be the D (6 bases). The CDR3 has 16 amino acids. The V and J ends lost 2 bases and 1 base respectively, with 12 bases between them. Germline V gene sequence: CDR1 KGHSY, CDR2 FQNENV. The CDR3 nucleotides read TGTGCCAGCAGCCAAACAGGGAGAGGGTCTGGAAACACCATATATTTT. The encoded protein is CASSQTGRGSGNTIYF.

V is TRBV23-1 and J is TRBJ1-1; TRBD1 aligns across 9 bases. TRBV23-1 is known as an ORF, though its function is uncertain. The CDR3 runs 19 residues. The ends lost 1 base at V and 4 bases at J; junction bases unmatched: 16. CDR3: CASSQFFAGQGVRGTEAFF. DNA of the CDR3: TGCGCCAGCAGTCAATTTTTTGCGGGACAGGGAGTTCGCGGCACTGAAGCTTTCTTT.

This clone was found a few times. This chain connects TRBV27 to TRBJ2-6; tentative D call: TRBD2 (5 bases). CDR3 size: 15 residues. The V gene lost 3 bases and the J gene lost 2 bases, with 8 bases spanning the gap. Germline V gene data show CDR1 as MNHEY and CDR2 as SMNVEV (reference sequence). The CDR3 region has the DNA TGTGCCAGCAGTTTTCTCGGGGCTGGGGCCAACGTCCTGACTTTC. Translating gives CASSFLGAGANVLTF.

The V call is TRBV6-2 or TRBV6-3, the J call TRBJ1-5, with a weak D call TRBD1 (5 bases). The CDR3 sequence is 14 residues long. Germline V gives CDR1 MNHEY, CDR2 SVGEGT. V lost 2 bases to trimming and J lost 7 bases, with 12 bases between them. CDR3 amino acids: CASSYRSSGQPQHF. CDR3 sequence (DNA): TGTGCCAGCAGTTACCGCAGCTCAGGGCAGCCCCAGCATTTT.

The rearrangement uses TRBV27 and TRBJ2-6, with 7 bases matching TRBD2. The CDR3 covers 16 residues. V was clipped by 2 bases and J by 2 bases; unmatched bases: 3. Germline-derived CDR1 and CDR2 are MNHEY and SMNVEV (reference sequence). CDR3: CASSLGEGTGANVLTF. The CDR3 DNA reads TGTGCCAGCAGTTTAGGGGAGGGAACTGGGGCCAACGTCCTGACTTTC.

The genes are TRBV4-1 and TRBJ2-7; a possible D gene is TRBD2 (6 bases). The germline gives CDR1 MGHRA, CDR2 YSYEKL. This CDR3 spans 17 amino acids. The ends were cut back, 2 bases at V and 0 bases at J, with 17 bases in the middle. In DNA, the CDR3 is TGCGCCAGCAGCCAACGTGGGACTCCTAACCCCTCCTACGAGCAGTACTTC. It is translated as CASSQRGTPNPSYEQYF.

The chain joins TRBV7-2 to TRBJ1-2; no reliable D call. Trimming cost V 3 bases and J 1 base, with 12 bases left between them. The CDR3 contains 15 residues. The germline V gene encodes CDR1 SGHTA and CDR2 FQGNSA. In DNA form, the CDR3 reads TGTGCCAGCAGCTTCGGGATAACAGATAACTATGGCTACACCTTC. Translation gives CASSFGITDNYGYTF.

The chain employs TRBV19 and TRBJ2-5; the D gene is possibly TRBD2 (5 bases). Between the trimmed V and J ends, which lost 1 base and 4 bases, there was a span of 7 bases. Germline V gene lookup returns CDR1 LNHDA and CDR2 SQIVND (reference sequence). The CDR3 consists of 13 residues. CDR3 in DNA: TGTGCCAGTAGTATAGTGGCGGGAGAGACCCAGTACTTC. It encodes CASSIVAGETQYF.

V gene TRBV5-1 combines with J gene TRBJ2-1; 10 bases map to TRBD2. With V trimmed by 0 bases and J by 10 bases, 13 bases remained unmatched. Germline loops: CDR1 SGHRS, CDR2 YFSETQ. The CDR3 runs to 17 residues. In DNA, the CDR3 is TGCGCCAGCAGCTTGGCCTCGTCAGCGGGAGGGGGCGGAGAGCAGTTCTTC. It codes for CASSLASSAGGGGEQFF.

This clone was detected once. This chain links TRBV27 with TRBJ1-4, with D possibly matching TRBD1 (6 bases). CDR3 length: 13 residues. V was shortened by 2 bases and J by 6 bases, with 7 bases between the two germline ends. The germline V gene encodes CDR1 MNHEY and CDR2 SMNVEV (reference sequence). CDR3 sequence (DNA): TGTGCCAGCAGTTTAAAGGGGGATGAAAAACTGTTTTTT. The encoded protein is CASSLKGDEKLFF.

The rearrangement uses TRBV2 and TRBJ2-5, with D possibly TRBD1 on 6 matching bases. There are 16 residues in the CDR3. The V end lost 2 bases, the J end lost 2 bases, and 15 bases lay between the germline ends. CDR1 is SNHLY, CDR2 FYNNEI, per germline. The CDR3 DNA sequence: TGTGCCAGCAGTGAAATGGGGGCTGGAAATCAAGAGACCCAGTACTTC. It codes for CASSEMGAGNQETQYF. The whole variable domain, filled in from reference TRBV2 and TRBJ2-5, reads EPEVTQTPSHQVTQMGQEVILRCVPISNHLYFYWYRQILGQKVEFLVSFYNNEISEKSEIFDDQFSVERPDGSNFTLKIRSTKLEDSAMYFCASSEMGAGNQETQYFGPGTRLLVL.

V and J are TRBV19 and TRBJ2-1, with 10 positions matching TRBD2. Trimming took 5 bases from V and 7 from J; bases not matched to a gene: 11. CDR1 and CDR2 from the germline V gene are LNHDA and SQIVND (reference sequence). The CDR3 extends over 16 amino acids. The CDR3 is CASSGVPSGSLNEQFF. CDR3 in DNA: TGTGCCAGTAGTGGCGTACCTAGCGGGAGTTTAAATGAGCAGTTCTTC.

This clone turned up a few times. This sequence joins TRBV6-4 and TRBJ1-2; D is uncertain. V lost 0 bases to trimming and J lost 0 bases, with 8 bases between them. Germline lookup yields CDR1 MRHNA and CDR2 SNTAGT. The length of the CDR3 is 15 residues. The CDR3 region is CASSDSDIPNYGYTF. CDR3 in DNA: TGTGCCAGCAGTGACTCAGACATACCTAACTATGGCTACACCTTC.

In this sample, this clone turned up many times. This sequence joins TRBV5-6 and TRBJ2-1; weak D call: TRBD1 (6 bases). Germline V gene lookup returns CDR1 SGHDT and CDR2 YYEEEE. V dropped 0 bases and J dropped 3 bases, with 10 bases sitting between them. The CDR3 has 15 amino acids. The chain's CDR3 is CASSLAQGHYNEQFF. The CDR3 DNA reads TGTGCCAGCAGCTTGGCTCAGGGGCACTACAATGAGCAGTTCTTC.

The CDR3 DNA sequence: TGTGCCAGTAGGGCCAGGACAGAGAACACTGAAGCTTTCTTT. It yields the protein CASRARTENTEAFF. The rearrangement joins TRBV19 to TRBJ1-1; D may be TRBD1 (6 bases). The CDR3 is 14 amino acids. The V gene lost 6 bases and the J gene lost 1 base, with 12 bases spanning the gap. CDR1 is LNHDA, CDR2 SQIVND, per germline (reference sequence). Full variable domain (missing parts from reference TRBV19 and TRBJ1-1): DGGITQSPKYLFRKEGQNVTLSCEQNLNHDAMYWYRQDPGQGLRLIYYSQIVNDFQKGDIAEGYSVSREKKESFPLTVTSAQKNPTAFYLCASRARTENTEAFFGQGTRLTVV.

The V gene is TRBV28, the J gene TRBJ2-7; 11 bases agree with TRBD1. The V gene end was trimmed by 2 bases and the J gene end by 3 bases; junction bases not matched to a gene: 9. The CDR3 covers 17 residues. The germline gives CDR1 MDHEN, CDR2 SYDVKM. CDR3 coding DNA: TGTGCCAGCAGTTTAAGGGACAGGGGGAAAAAACTCTACGAGCAGTACTTC. Protein product: CASSLRDRGKKLYEQYF.

This chain links TRBV7-2 with TRBJ2-7; D might be TRBD1 (6 bases). CDR1 is SGHTA and CDR2 is FQGNSA in the germline V gene. V was trimmed by 5 bases and J by 4 bases, leaving 15 bases between them. This CDR3 is built from 14 residues. The CDR3 nucleotides are TGTGCCAGCAGCCAGTGGACAGCAACTTACGAGCAGTACTTC. It encodes CASSQWTATYEQYF.

This chain links TRBV6-5 with TRBJ2-1, with a possible D match to TRBD2 (6 bases). Germline CDR1 and CDR2: MNHEY and SVGAGI. This CDR3 has 15 amino acids. The V end lost 5 bases, the J end lost 2 bases, and 13 bases lay between the germline ends. CDR3 loop: CASSRGVGPYNEQFF. For the CDR3, the DNA is TGTGCCAGCAGTCGCGGGGTCGGGCCCTACAATGAGCAGTTCTTC.

About this clone: Other DNA sequences in the same sample also yield this CDR3. This chain uses TRBV10-3 with TRBJ1-1; possibly TRBD1 for D (6 bases). V was shortened by 3 bases and J by 1 base, with 9 bases between the two germline ends. In germline, CDR1 is ENHRY, CDR2 SYGVKD. The CDR3 totals 14 residues. CDR3 in DNA: TGTGCCATCAGTGAAGGACAGACGAACACTGAAGCTTTCTTT. This encodes CAISEGQTNTEAFF.